This record looks at one TCR beta chain sequence and its context. This specimen comes from a study of blood T cell repertoires in COVID-19. Recovered status in Cohort 3 required two negative PCRs, clearance, or symptom resolution. Original analysis: Amplification of reference gene primers provided the estimated nucleated cell counts. TCRdb's copy holds only in-frame clones and misses some; the assay was immunoSEQ multiplex PCR. The V and J calls and the clone size are those of that table, but D and trimming were determined from the DNA. The sample gives hundreds of thousands of clones, roughly 90% of which show up once; over 9% is in the top ten. From germline, CDR1 is SGHNT and CDR2 YYREEE (reference sequence). The CDR3 loop spans 16 amino acids. V shed 3 bases and J shed 5 bases, with 20 bases lying between them.

Input material: PBMCs or T cells enriched from blood (not recorded which). This chain uses TRBV5-4 with TRBJ2-5, with D maybe TRBD2 (7 bases). The receptor was isolated from a woman between 40 and 55 years old who had recovered from COVID-19. CDR3 sequence reads: CASSSALAGAGETQYF. The CDR3, as DNA: TGTGCCAGCAGCTCGGCCCTTGCGGGGGCCGGGGAGACCCAGTACTTC.